These T cell receptor beta chains were read from a single sample in a study of CD8 T cells in Susac syndrome. TCRdb re-called the immunoSEQ multiplex PCR reads through MiXCR, storing one row per CDR3 protein. The table has around 150,000 distinct CDR3 sequences, 85% to 95% seen once. The sample consisted of CD8+ T cells from PBMCs. These receptors were obtained from a human donor with Susac syndrome. Each CDR3 is given with its conserved first and last residue. D genes are given only for firm matches. Clone size is shown for a subset of rows, as once, few, many or a class of expanded clone.

size | D | J | V | CDR3 | DNA
once | TRBD2 | TRBJ2-5 | TRBV5-4 | CASSLGVLAGVPETQYF | TGTGCCAGCAGCTTGGGAGTTTTAGCGGGAGTACCCGAGACCCAGTACTTC
. | . | TRBJ2-2 | TRBV14 | CASSQPGGSGELFF | TGTGCCAGCAGCCAACCAGGAGGTTCCGGGGAGCTGTTTTTT
. | . | TRBJ2-7 | TRBV4-1 | CASSHHDSHTTYEQYF | TGCGCCAGCAGCCACCATGACAGCCACACGACCTACGAGCAGTACTTC
. | . | TRBJ1-5 | TRBV7-3 | CASSLTKGQPQHF | TGTGCCAGCAGCTTAACGAAGGGACAGCCCCAGCATTTT
. | . | TRBJ2-1 | TRBV4-1 | CATPGEAEQFF | TGCGCCACCCCAGGAGAGGCTGAGCAGTTCTTC
. | . | TRBJ2-3 | TRBV12-3/TRBV12-4 | CASSPPQGAGIFTDTQYF | TGTGCCAGCAGCCCCCCCCAGGGAGCGGGTATTTTCACAGATACGCAGTATTTT
. | . | TRBJ1-1 | TRBV6-1 | CASSEWAGMNTEAFF | TGTGCCAGCAGTGAATGGGCGGGCATGAACACTGAAGCTTTCTTT
. | . | TRBJ1-5 | TRBV30 | CAWSSPQVGVNQPQHF | TGTGCCTGGAGTTCACCTCAGGTAGGGGTCAATCAGCCCCAGCATTTT
. | TRBD2 | TRBJ2-1 | TRBV2 | CASSEGSGSYNEQFF | TGTGCCAGCAGTGAAGGTAGCGGGAGTTACAATGAGCAGTTCTTC
. | . | TRBJ1-2 | TRBV19 | CASSGGTAYGYTF | TGTGCCAGTAGTGGTGGGACGGCTTATGGCTACACCTTC
once | TRBD2 | TRBJ2-7 | TRBV28 | CASSSVGTSGRLGSYEQYF | TGTGCCAGCAGCTCCGTCGGGACTAGCGGGAGACTCGGATCCTACGAGCAGTACTTC
. | TRBD2 | TRBJ2-4 | TRBV9 | CASSPGGEGRIMAGGLAKNIQYF | TGTGCCAGCAGCCCGGGGGGGGAGGGTAGGATTATGGCAGGAGGGCTAGCCAAAAACATTCAGTACTTC
. | TRBD1 | TRBJ2-7 | TRBV5-6 | CASSVGQTYEQYF | TGTGCCAGCAGCGTGGGACAGACCTACGAGCAGTACTTC
once | . | TRBJ2-7 | TRBV6-5 | CASSNTGTWPYEQYF | TGTGCCAGCAGTAACACCGGGACTTGGCCCTACGAGCAGTACTTC
. | . | TRBJ2-7 | TRBV15 | CATSQGLQVRNTPAYEQYF | TGTGCCACCAGCCAGGGACTTCAAGTACGAAATACTCCAGCCTACGAGCAGTACTTC
once | . | TRBJ2-1 | TRBV9 | CASSGQSNEQFF | TGTGCCAGCAGCGGACAGAGCAATGAGCAGTTCTTC
. | TRBD2 | TRBJ2-1 | TRBV20-1 | CSAKKKTSGTYNEQFF | TGCAGTGCTAAAAAGAAGACTAGCGGGACCTACAATGAGCAGTTCTTC
. | . | TRBJ1-5 | TRBV12-3/TRBV12-4 | CASSTGELGNQPQHF | TGTGCCAGCAGTACCGGCGAGCTGGGCAATCAGCCCCAGCATTTT
. | . | TRBJ2-5 | TRBV20-1 | CSARDRGGAYF | TGCAGTGCTAGAGATAGGGGCGGTGCGTACTTC
. | . | TRBJ2-1 | TRBV9 | CASSVEGGPLYNEQFF | TGTGCCAGCAGCGTAGAGGGCGGGCCCCTCTACAATGAGCAGTTCTTC